This T cell receptor beta chain appears in the sequencing data of a study of T cell responses to AZD1222 COVID-19 vaccine. Data came from immunoSEQ multiplex PCR; TCRdb stores just in-frame clones and leaves some out. Of some 30,000 clones listed, 86% were seen once; the top ten hold 5.5% to 7.5%. About this clone: No antigen is known for it.

Study-level results: As reported, nearly half of all spike-specific TCRs target variant regions that are unmutated. Repertoires were obtained solely post-peak T cell response. Females outnumbered males among donors, who were mostly white British; clonal diversity was possibly underestimated.

This TCR derives from an adult in good health. The sequencing used peripheral blood, collected on day 0 of AZD1222 vaccination.

CDR3: CASSVGQGSYNEQFF. CDR3 in DNA: TGTGCCAGCAGCGTAGGACAAGGCTCCTACAATGAGCAGTTCTTC. The chain is built from TRBV9 and TRBJ2-1; D uncertain. Germline V gene data show CDR1 as SGDLS and CDR2 as YYNGEE. Deletions cut 0 bases from V and 0 bases from J, with 7 bases between. CDR3 size: 15 residues.